This entry concerns a single T cell receptor (beta chain). Its specificity is unknown. Libraries were prepared by immunoSEQ multiplex PCR; TCRdb keeps only in-frame clonotypes and omits some of them. This table holds about 26,000 clones, over 80% found once. These data come from a study of graft-versus-host responses after intestinal transplantation. The CDR3 has 15 residues. V was shortened by 1 base and J by 5 bases, with 15 bases between the two germline ends. Germline CDR1 is SGHRS and CDR2 is YFSETQ. The rearrangement links TRBV5-1 to TRBJ2-5, with TRBD2 as a possible D gene (5 bases). The sample here was unstimulated CD4+ T cells sorted from spleen or lymph node cells, taken before intestinal transplant. The TCR sequence derives from a human donor who received an intestinal transplant. In DNA, the CDR3 is TGCGCCAGCAGCTTGACGGACTCCCTTCGGGAGACCCAGTACTTC. Translation gives CASSLTDSLRETQYF.